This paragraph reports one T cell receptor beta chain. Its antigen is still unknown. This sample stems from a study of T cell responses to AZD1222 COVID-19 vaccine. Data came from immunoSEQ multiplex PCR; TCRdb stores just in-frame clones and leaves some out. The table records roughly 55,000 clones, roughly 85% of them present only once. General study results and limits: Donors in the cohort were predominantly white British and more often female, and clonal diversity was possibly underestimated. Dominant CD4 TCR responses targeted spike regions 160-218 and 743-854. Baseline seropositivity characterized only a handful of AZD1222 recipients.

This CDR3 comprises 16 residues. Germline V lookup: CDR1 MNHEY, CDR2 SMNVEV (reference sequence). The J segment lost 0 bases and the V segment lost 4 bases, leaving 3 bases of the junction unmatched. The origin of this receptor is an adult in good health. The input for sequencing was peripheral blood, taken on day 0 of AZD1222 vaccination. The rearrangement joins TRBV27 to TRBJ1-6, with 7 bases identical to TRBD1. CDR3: CASSSRGSSYNSPLHF. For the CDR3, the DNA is TGTGCCAGCAGTTCCAGGGGGAGCTCCTATAATTCACCCCTCCACTTT.